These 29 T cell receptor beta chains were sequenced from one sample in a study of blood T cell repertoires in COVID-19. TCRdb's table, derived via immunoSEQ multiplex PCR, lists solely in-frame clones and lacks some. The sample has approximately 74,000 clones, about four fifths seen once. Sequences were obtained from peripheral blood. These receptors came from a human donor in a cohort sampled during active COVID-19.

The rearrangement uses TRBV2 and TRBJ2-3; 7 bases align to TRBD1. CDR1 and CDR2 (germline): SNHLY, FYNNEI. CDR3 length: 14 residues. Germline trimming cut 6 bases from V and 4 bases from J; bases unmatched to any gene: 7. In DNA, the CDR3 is TGTGCCAGCAGGATGACAGGGTTGGCAGATACGCAGTATTTT. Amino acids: CASRMTGLADTQYF.

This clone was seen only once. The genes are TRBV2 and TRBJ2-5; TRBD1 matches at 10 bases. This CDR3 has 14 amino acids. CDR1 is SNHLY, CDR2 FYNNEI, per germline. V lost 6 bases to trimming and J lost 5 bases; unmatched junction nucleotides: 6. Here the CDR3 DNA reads TGTGCCAGCAGCAGACAGGGGGCCCTGGAGACCCAGTACTTC. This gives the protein CASSRQGALETQYF.

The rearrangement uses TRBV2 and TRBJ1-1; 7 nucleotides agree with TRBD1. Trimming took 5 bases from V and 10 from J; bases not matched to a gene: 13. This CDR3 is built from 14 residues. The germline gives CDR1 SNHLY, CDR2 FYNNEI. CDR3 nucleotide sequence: TGTGCCAGCAGTCTGACAGGGAGTAATGTTCGAGCTTTCTTT. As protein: CASSLTGSNVRAFF.

CDR3: CASSLYRGNQETQYF. CDR3 DNA: TGCGCCAGCAGCTTATACAGGGGCAACCAAGAGACCCAGTACTTC. V gene TRBV5-1 combines with J gene TRBJ2-5, with 7 bases aligning to TRBD1. The CDR3 consists of 15 residues. Germline-derived CDR1 and CDR2 are SGHRS and YFSETQ. The V and J ends lost 2 bases and 0 bases, in that order; junction bases with no gene match: 4.

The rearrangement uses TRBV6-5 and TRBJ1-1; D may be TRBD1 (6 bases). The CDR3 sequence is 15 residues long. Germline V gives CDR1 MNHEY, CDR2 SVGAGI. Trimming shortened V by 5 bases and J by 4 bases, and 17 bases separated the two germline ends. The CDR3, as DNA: TGTGCCAGCAGTCCCGTAGGGGGGGAGTCCACTGAAGCTTTCTTT. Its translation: CASSPVGGESTEAFF.

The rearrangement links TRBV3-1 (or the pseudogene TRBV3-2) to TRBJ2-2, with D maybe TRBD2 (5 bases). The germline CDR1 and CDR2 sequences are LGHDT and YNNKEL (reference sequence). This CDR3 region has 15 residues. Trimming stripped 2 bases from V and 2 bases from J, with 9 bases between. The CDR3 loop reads CASSQLTGNTGELFF. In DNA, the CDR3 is TGTGCCAGCAGCCAATTAACGGGAAACACCGGGGAGCTGTTTTTT.

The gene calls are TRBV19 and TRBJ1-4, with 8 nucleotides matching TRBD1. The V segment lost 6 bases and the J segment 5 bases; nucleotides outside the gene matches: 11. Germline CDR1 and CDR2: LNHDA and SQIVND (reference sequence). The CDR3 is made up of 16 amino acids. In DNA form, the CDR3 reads TGTGCCAGTAGGACCCTCTCGGACAGGGAGAATGAAAAACTGTTTTTT. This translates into CASRTLSDRENEKLFF.

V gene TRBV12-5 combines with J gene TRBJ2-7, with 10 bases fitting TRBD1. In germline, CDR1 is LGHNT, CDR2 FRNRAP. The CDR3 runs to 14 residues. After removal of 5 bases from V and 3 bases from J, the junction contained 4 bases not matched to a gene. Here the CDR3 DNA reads TGTGCTAGTGGTACCGGGACAGGGGTCTACGAGCAGTACTTC. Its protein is CASGTGTGVYEQYF.

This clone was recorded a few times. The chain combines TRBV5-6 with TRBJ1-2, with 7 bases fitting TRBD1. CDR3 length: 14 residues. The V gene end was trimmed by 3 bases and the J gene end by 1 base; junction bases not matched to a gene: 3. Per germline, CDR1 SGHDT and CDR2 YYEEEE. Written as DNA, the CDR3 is TGTGCCAGCAGCTATGGACAGGTTAACTATGGCTACACCTTC. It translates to CASSYGQVNYGYTF.

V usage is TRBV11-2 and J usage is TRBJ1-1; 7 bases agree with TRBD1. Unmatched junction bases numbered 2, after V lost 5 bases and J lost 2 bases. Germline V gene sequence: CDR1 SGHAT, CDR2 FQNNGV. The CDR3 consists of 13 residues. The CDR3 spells CASSRDRNTEAFF. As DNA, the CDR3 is TGTGCCAGCAGCCGGGACAGAAACACTGAAGCTTTCTTT.

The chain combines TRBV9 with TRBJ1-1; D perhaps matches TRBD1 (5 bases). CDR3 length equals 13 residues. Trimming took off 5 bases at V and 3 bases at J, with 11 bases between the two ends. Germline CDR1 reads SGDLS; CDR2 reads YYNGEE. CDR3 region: CASRGSGDTEAFF. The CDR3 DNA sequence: TGTGCCAGCAGGGGGTCGGGGGACACTGAAGCTTTCTTT. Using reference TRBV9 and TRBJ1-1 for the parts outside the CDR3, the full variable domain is DSGVTQTPKHLITATGQRVTLRCSPRSGDLSVYWYQQSLDQGLQFLIQYYNGEERAKGNILERFSAQQFPDLHSELNLSSLELGDSALYFCASRGSGDTEAFFGQGTRLTVV.

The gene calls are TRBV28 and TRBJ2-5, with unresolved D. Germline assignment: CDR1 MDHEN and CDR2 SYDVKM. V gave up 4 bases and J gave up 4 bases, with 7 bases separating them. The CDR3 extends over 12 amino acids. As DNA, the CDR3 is TGTGCCAGCAGTTCAACTCGAGAGACCCAGTACTTC. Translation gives CASSSTRETQYF.

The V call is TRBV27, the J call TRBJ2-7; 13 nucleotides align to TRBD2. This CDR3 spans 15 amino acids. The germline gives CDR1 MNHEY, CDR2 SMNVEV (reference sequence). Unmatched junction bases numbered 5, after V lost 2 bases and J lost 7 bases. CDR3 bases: TGTGCCAGCAGTTTAACTAGCGGGGGGGCTCGGGAGCAGTACTTC. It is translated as CASSLTSGGAREQYF.

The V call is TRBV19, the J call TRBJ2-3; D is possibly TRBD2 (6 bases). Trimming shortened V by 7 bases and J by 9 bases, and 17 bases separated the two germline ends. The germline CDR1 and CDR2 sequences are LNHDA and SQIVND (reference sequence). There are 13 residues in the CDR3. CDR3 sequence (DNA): TGTGCCAGTATTGGTGGGGGGAGTGGGACGCAGTATTTT. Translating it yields CASIGGGSGTQYF.

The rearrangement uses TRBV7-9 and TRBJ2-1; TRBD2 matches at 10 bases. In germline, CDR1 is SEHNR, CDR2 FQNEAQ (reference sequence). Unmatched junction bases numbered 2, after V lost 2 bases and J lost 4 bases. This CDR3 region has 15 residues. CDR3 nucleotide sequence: TGTGCCAGCAGCTTAACTAGCGGGGATTACAATGAGCAGTTCTTC. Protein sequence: CASSLTSGDYNEQFF.

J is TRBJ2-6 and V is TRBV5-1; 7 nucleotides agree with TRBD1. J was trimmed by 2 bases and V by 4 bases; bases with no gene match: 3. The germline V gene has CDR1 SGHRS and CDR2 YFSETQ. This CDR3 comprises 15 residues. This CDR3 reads CASSVDRAGANVLTF. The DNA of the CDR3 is TGCGCCAGCAGCGTAGACAGGGCTGGGGCCAACGTCCTGACTTTC.

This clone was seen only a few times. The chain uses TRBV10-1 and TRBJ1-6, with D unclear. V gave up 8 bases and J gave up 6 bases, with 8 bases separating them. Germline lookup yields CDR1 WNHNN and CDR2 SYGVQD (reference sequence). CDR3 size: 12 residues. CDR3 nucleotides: TGCGCCAGCCGAGGCTCTAATTCACCCCTCCACTTT. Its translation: CASRGSNSPLHF.

The DNA for the CDR3 is TGTGCCATCGGACAGGGTTTTGAAAGCAATCAGCCCCAGCATTTT. This sequence encodes CAIGQGFESNQPQHF. V and J are TRBV10-3 and TRBJ1-5, with TRBD1 matching over 8 bases. V was clipped by 8 bases and J by 1 base; unmatched bases: 7. CDR3 length equals 15 residues. CDR1 ENHRY and CDR2 SYGVKD come from the germline V gene.

The CDR3 loop is CASRRGAGGLNTEAFF. The CDR3 DNA follows: TGTGCCAGCAGGCGAGGCGCAGGGGGGTTAAACACTGAAGCTTTCTTT. The V call is TRBV11-2, the J call TRBJ1-1; 7 nucleotides line up with TRBD1. The CDR3 runs to 16 residues. Germline CDR1 and CDR2: SGHAT and FQNNGV. With V trimmed by 6 bases and J by 2 bases, 12 bases remained unmatched.

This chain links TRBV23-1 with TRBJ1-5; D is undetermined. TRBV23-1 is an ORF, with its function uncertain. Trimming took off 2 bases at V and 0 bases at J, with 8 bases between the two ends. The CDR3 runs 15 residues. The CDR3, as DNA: TGCGCCAGCAGTCAAGTCCGTTTTAGCAATCAGCCCCAGCATTTT. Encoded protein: CASSQVRFSNQPQHF.

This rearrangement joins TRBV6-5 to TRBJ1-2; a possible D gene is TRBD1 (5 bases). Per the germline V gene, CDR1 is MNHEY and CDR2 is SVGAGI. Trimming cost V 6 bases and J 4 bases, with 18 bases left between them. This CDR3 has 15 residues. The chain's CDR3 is CASRGDGGIGYGYTF. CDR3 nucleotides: TGTGCCAGCAGGGGCGATGGGGGGATTGGCTATGGCTACACCTTC.

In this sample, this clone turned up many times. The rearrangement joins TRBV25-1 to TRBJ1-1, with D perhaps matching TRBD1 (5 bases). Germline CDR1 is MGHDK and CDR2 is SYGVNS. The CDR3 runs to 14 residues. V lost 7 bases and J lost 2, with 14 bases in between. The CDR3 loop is CASNFFDSNTEAFF. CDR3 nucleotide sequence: TGTGCCAGCAACTTCTTCGACAGTAACACTGAAGCTTTCTTT.

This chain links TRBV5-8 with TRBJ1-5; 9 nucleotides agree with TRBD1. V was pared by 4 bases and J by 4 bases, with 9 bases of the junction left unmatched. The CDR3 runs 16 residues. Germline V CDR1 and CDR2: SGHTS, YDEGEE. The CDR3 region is CASSLGTGSSNQPQHF. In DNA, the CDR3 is TGTGCCAGCAGCCTAGGGACAGGGAGTTCGAATCAGCCCCAGCATTTT.

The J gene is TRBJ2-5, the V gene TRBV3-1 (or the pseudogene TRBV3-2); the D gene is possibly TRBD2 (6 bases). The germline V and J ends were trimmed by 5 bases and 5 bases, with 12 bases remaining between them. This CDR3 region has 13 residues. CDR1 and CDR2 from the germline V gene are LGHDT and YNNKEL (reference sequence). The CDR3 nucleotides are TGTGCCAGCAGCGACTCGGGAGCGGAGACCCAGTACTTC. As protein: CASSDSGAETQYF.

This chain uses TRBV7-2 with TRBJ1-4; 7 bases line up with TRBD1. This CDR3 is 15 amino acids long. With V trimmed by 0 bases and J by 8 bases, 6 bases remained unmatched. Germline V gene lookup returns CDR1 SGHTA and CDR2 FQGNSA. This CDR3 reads CASSLARQGGEKLFF. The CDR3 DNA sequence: TGTGCCAGCAGCTTAGCCCGACAGGGTGGGGAAAAACTGTTTTTT.

The CDR3 protein is CASSYRAGGSEAFF. The CDR3 coding sequence is TGTGCCAGCAGTTATCGGGCAGGGGGCTCGGAAGCTTTCTTT. The chain employs TRBV6-5 and TRBJ1-1; 8 nucleotides agree with TRBD1. The CDR3 runs 14 residues. V was pared by 3 bases and J by 8 bases, with 8 bases of the junction left unmatched. Germline lookup yields CDR1 MNHEY and CDR2 SVGAGI.

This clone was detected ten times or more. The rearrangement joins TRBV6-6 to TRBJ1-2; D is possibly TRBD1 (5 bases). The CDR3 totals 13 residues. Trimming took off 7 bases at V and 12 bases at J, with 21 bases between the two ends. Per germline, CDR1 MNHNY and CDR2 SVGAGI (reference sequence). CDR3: CASTPSRDGMNTF. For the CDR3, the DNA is TGTGCCAGCACCCCAAGCAGGGATGGTATGAACACCTTC.

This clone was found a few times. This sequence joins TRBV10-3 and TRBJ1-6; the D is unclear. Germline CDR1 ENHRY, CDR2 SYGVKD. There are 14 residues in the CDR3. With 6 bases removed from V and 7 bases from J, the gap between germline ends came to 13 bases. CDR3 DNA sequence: TGTGCCATCAGCCCAGAGTCGGGGAATTCACCCCTCCACTTT. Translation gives CAISPESGNSPLHF.

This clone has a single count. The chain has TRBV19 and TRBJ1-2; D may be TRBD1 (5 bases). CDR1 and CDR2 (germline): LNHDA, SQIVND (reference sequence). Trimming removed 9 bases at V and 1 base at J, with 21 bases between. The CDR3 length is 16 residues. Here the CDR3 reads CASSMEGAPLNYGYTF. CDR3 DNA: TGTGCCAGCTCAATGGAAGGGGCGCCCCTTAACTATGGCTACACCTTC.